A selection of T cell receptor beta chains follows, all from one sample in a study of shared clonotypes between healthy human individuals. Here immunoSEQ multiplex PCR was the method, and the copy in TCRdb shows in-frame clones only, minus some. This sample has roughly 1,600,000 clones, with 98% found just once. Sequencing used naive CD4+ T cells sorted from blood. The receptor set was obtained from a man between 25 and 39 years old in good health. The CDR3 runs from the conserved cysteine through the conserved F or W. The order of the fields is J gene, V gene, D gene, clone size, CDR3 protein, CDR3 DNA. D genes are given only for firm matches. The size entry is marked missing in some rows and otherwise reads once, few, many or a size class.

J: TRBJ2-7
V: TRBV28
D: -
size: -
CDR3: CASSTGWGEQYF
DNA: TGTGCCAGCAGTACAGGATGGGGCGAGCAGTACTTC

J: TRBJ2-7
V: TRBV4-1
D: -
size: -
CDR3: CASSQGLGQTYEQYF
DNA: TGCGCCAGCAGCCAAGGACTTGGACAGACCTACGAGCAGTACTTC

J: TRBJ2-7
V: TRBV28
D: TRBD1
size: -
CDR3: CASSFRDRVTYEQYF
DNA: TGTGCCAGCAGTTTCCGGGACAGGGTTACCTACGAGCAGTACTTC

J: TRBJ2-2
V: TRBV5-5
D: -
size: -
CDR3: CASSLLGSGELFF
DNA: TGTGCCAGCAGCTTGTTGGGTTCCGGGGAGCTGTTTTTT

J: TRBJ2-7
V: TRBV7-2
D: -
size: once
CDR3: CASSSEARYEQYF
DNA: TGTGCCAGCAGCTCTGAAGCGCGCTACGAGCAGTACTTC

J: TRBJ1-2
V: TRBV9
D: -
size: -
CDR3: CASSAGARANDYTF
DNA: TGTGCCAGCAGCGCCGGGGCCAGGGCGAACGACTACACCTTC

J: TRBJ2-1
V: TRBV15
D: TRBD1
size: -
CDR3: CATSRGRRQGLNYNEQFF
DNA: TGTGCCACCAGCAGGGGTCGAAGACAGGGCCTCAACTACAATGAGCAGTTCTTC

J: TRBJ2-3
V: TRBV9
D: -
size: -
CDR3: CASSGGSDTQYF
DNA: TGTGCCAGCAGCGGAGGATCGGATACGCAGTATTTT

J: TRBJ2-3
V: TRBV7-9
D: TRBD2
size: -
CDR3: CASSLGTSGVDTQYF
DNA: TGTGCCAGCAGCTTAGGGACTAGCGGAGTGGATACGCAGTATTTT

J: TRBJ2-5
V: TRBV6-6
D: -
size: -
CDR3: CASSYTQETQYF
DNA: TGTGCCAGCAGTTACACTCAAGAGACCCAGTACTTC

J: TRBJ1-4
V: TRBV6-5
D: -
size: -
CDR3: CASSYSGRYNEKLFF
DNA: TGTGCCAGCAGTTACTCGGGCAGGTATAATGAAAAACTGTTTTTT

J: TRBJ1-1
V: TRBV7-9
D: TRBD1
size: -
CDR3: CASRPWTGARNTEAFF
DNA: TGTGCCAGCAGACCTTGGACAGGGGCCAGAAACACTGAAGCTTTCTTT

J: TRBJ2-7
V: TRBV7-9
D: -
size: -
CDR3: CASRRGQSYEQYF
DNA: TGTGCCAGCAGGCGGGGACAGTCCTACGAGCAGTACTTC

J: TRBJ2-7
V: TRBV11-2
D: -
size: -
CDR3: CATGVSSVHEQYF
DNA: TGTGCCACGGGGGTTTCTTCGGTCCACGAGCAGTACTTC

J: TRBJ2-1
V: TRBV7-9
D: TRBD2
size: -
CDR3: CASSLASILLAGELEQFF
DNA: TGTGCCAGCAGCTTAGCGTCCATCCTCCTAGCGGGAGAGTTGGAGCAGTTCTTC

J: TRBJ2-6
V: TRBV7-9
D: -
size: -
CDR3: CASSVHRAGANVLTF
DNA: TGTGCCAGCAGCGTACACAGGGCCGGGGCCAACGTCCTGACTTTC

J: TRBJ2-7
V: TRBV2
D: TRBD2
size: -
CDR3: CASSEYILAGDSYEQYF
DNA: TGTGCCAGCAGTGAGTACATTCTAGCGGGAGACTCCTACGAGCAGTACTTC

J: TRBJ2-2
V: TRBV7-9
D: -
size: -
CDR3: CASGRTAGVRTGELFF
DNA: TGTGCCAGCGGGCGAACCGCGGGTGTGAGGACCGGGGAGCTGTTTTTT

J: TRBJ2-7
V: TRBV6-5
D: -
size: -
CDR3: CASKLAYEQYF
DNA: TGTGCCAGCAAACTAGCTTACGAGCAGTACTTC

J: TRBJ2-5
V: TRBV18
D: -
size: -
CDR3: CASSADQETQYF
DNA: TGTGCCAGCTCAGCAGACCAAGAGACCCAGTACTTC

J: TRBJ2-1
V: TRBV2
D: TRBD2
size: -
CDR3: CASSGGSGRYAYSEQFF
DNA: TGTGCCAGCAGTGGGGGTAGCGGGAGGTATGCTTATAGTGAGCAGTTCTTC

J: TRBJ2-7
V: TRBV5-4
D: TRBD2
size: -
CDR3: CASSLEASGIQDEQYF
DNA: TGTGCCAGCAGCTTGGAGGCTAGCGGCATCCAGGACGAGCAGTACTTC

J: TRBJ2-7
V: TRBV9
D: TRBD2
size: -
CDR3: CASSPRLAGDYEQYF
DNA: TGTGCCAGCAGCCCCCGACTAGCGGGGGACTACGAGCAGTACTTC

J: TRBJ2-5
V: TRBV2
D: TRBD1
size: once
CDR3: CASGNIGQGVQETQYF
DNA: TGTGCCAGCGGAAACATTGGACAGGGTGTCCAAGAGACCCAGTACTTC

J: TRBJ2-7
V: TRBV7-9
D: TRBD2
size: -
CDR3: CASSSGLAGGWYEQYF
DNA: TGTGCCAGCAGCTCCGGACTAGCGGGAGGGTGGTACGAGCAGTACTTC

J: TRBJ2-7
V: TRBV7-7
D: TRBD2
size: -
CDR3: CASSKGLAGGEQYF
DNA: TGTGCCAGCAGCAAAGGACTAGCGGGAGGCGAGCAGTACTTC

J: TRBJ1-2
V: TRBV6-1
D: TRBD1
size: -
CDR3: CASSPLARGRF
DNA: TGTGCCAGCAGCCCGTTGGCCAGGGGGCGATTC

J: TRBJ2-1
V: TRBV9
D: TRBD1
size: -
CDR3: CASSVRTGTAVEQFF
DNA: TGTGCCAGCAGCGTTAGGACAGGGACAGCGGTTGAGCAGTTCTTC

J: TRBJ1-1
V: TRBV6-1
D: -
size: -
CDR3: CASSDSIGQAFF
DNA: TGTGCCAGCAGTGATTCGATCGGGCAAGCTTTCTTT

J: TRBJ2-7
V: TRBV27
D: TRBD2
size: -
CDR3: CASSFNTGTSGRASYEQYF
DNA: TGTGCCAGCAGTTTTAATACCGGGACTAGCGGGAGGGCCTCCTACGAGCAGTACTTC

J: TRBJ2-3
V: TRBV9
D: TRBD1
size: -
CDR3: CASSRQGRTDTQYF
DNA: TGTGCCAGCAGCCGACAGGGTCGCACAGATACGCAGTATTTT

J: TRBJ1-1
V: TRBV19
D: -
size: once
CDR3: CASSFTGTVNTEAFF
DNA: TGTGCCAGTAGCTTTACCGGGACGGTGAACACTGAAGCTTTCTTT

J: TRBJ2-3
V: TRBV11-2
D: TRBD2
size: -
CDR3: CASSFLAGDTQYF
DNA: TGTGCCAGCAGCTTCCTAGCGGGAGATACGCAGTATTTT

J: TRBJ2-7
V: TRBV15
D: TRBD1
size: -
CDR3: CATSRRGQERYEQYF
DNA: TGTGCCACCAGCAGAAGGGGACAGGAACGCTACGAGCAGTACTTC

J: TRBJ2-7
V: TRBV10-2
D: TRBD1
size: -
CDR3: CASSDRGTGPYEQYF
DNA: TGCGCCAGCAGTGATAGGGGGACAGGGCCCTACGAGCAGTACTTC

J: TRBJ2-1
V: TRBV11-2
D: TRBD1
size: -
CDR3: CASSSQPRDRGFEQFF
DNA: TGTGCCAGCAGCTCCCAGCCCCGGGACAGGGGGTTTGAGCAGTTCTTC

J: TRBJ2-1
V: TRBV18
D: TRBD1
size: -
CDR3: CASSPGKFTDRGIGNEQFF
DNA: TGTGCCAGCTCACCAGGGAAATTTACCGACAGGGGTATTGGGAATGAGCAGTTCTTC

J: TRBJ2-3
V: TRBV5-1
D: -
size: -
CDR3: CASRTLSSTDTQYF
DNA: TGCGCCAGTAGGACCTTGTCTAGCACAGATACGCAGTATTTT

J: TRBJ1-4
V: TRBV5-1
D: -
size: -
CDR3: CASSFSGNPTNEKLFF
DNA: TGCGCCAGCAGCTTTTCCGGGAACCCAACTAATGAAAAACTGTTTTTT

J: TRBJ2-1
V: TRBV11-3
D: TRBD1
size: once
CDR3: CASSLGGTGKQDEQFF
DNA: TGTGCCAGCAGCTTGGGGGGGACAGGGAAGCAGGATGAGCAGTTCTTC

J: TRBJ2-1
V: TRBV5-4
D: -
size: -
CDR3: CASSSDRDNEQFF
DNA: TGTGCCAGCAGCTCAGACCGGGACAATGAGCAGTTCTTC

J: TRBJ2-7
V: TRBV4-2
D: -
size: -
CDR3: CASSQDLLESSYEQYF
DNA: TGTGCCAGCAGCCAAGATCTTCTGGAAAGCTCCTACGAGCAGTACTTC

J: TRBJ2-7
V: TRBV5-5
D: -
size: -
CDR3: CASSLSRSEQYF
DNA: TGTGCCAGCAGCTTGAGTAGGAGCGAGCAGTACTTC

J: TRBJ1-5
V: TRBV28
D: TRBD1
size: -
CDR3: CAIQGGAEGNQPQHF
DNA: TGTGCCATCCAAGGGGGCGCGGAGGGCAATCAGCCCCAGCATTTT

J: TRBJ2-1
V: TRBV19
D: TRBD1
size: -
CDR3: CASSSSGQGYNEQFF
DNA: TGTGCCAGTAGTAGTTCGGGACAGGGGTACAATGAGCAGTTCTTC

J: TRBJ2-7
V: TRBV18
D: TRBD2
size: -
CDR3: CAGKTSGRDPGPCEQYF
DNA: TGTGCCGGCAAGACTAGCGGGAGGGATCCAGGGCCCTGCGAGCAGTACTTC

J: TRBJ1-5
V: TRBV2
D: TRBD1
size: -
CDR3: CASSAQGLSNQPQHF
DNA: TGTGCCAGCAGTGCACAGGGGCTATCCAATCAGCCCCAGCATTTT

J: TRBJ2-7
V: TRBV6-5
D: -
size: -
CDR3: CASSYSNLVAYEQYF
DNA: TGTGCCAGCAGTTACTCGAATCTTGTTGCCTACGAGCAGTACTTC

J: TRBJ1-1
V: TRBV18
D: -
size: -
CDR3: CASSPLADFIEAFF
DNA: TGTGCCAGCTCACCACTGGCAGATTTTATTGAAGCTTTCTTT